Listed here is a single T cell receptor (beta chain). The antigen is not known. These data come from a study of shared clonotypes between healthy human individuals. Regarding the study as a whole: Sequencing depth was a factor that was expected to affect clonotype sharing among donors.

CD8 cells regarded as naive lacked CD45RO, were positively chosen for CCR7, and omitted terminally differentiated effector memory CD45RA+ cells. The protocol was immunoSEQ multiplex PCR, while the TCRdb copy is restricted to in-frame clones and leaves out a portion. The sample yields around 1,900,000 clones, around 95% seen once. The germline V gene has CDR1 SNHLY and CDR2 FYNNEI. V shed 3 bases and J shed 6 bases, with 9 bases lying between them. CDR3 length: 13 residues. What was sequenced was naive CD8+ T cells from PBMCs. This receptor was identified in a man aged 18-30 years in good health. Some clones in this sample may be carry-over from other donors' samples. This chain uses TRBV2 with TRBJ1-5; D possibly corresponds to TRBD1 (5 bases). The CDR3 DNA sequence: TGTGCCAGCAGTGATCGGGGGGGTCAGCCCCAGCATTTT. As protein: CASSDRGGQPQHF.